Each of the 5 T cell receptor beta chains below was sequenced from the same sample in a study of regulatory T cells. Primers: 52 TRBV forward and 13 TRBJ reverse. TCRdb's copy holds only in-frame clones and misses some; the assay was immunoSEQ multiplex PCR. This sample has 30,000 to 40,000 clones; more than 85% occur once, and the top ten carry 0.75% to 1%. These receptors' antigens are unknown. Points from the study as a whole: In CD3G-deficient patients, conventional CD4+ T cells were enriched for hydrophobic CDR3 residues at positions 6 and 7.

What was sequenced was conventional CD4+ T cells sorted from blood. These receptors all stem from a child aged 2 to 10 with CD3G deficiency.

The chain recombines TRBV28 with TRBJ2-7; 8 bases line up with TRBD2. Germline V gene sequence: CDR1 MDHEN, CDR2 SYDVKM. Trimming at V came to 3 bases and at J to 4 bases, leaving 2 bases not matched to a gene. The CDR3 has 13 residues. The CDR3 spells CASSFRLAYEQYF. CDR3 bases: TGTGCCAGCAGTTTCAGACTAGCGTACGAGCAGTACTTC.

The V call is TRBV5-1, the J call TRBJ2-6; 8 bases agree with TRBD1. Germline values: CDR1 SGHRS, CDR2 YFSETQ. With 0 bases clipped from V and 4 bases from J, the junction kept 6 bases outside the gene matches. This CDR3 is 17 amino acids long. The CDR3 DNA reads TGCGCCAGCAGCTTGGGGGACAGGTTATCCGGGGCCAACGTCCTGACTTTC. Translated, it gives CASSLGDRLSGANVLTF.

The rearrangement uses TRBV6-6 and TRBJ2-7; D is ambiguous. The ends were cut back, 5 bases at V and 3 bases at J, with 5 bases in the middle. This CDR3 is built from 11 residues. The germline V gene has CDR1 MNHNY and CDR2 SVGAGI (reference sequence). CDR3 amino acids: CASSLNYEQYF. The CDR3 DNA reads TGTGCCAGCAGTCTCAACTACGAGCAGTACTTC.

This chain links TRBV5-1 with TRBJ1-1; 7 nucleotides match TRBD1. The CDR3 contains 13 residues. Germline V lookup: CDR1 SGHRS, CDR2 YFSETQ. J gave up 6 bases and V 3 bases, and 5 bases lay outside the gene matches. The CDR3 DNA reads TGCGCCAGCAGCTCAGGGGGTTCGGCTGAAGCTTTCTTT. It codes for CASSSGGSAEAFF.

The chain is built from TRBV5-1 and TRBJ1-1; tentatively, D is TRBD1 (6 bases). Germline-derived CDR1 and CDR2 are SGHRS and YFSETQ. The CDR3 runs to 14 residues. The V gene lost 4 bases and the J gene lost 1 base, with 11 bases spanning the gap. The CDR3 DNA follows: TGCGCCAGCAGCCCCGGACAGAAGAACACTGAAGCTTTCTTT. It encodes CASSPGQKNTEAFF.